The 23 T cell receptor beta chains below come from one sample, sequenced in a study of T cells in localized non-small cell lung cancer. TCRdb's table, derived via immunoSEQ multiplex PCR, lists solely in-frame clones and lacks some. The sample yields approximately 22,000 clones, approximately 90% seen once. Material: peripheral blood, obtained before any cancer treatment. Source of these receptors: a male donor aged 60 or over with stage I squamous cell lung carcinoma.

The chain is built from TRBV23-1 and TRBJ2-7; TRBD1 is a possible D gene (6 bases). TRBV23-1 is filed as an ORF, its function uncertain. This CDR3 contains 14 residues. Trimming took off 0 bases at V and 4 bases at J, with 10 bases between the two ends. CDR3 sequence: CASSQSNREYEQYF. The CDR3 nucleotides read TGCGCCAGCAGTCAATCCAACAGGGAATACGAGCAGTACTTC.

The chain is built from TRBV6-5 and TRBJ1-5, with a weak D call TRBD1 (6 bases). The CDR3 is 14 amino acids. V dropped 4 bases and J dropped 5 bases, with 12 bases sitting between them. Germline V lookup: CDR1 MNHEY, CDR2 SVGAGI. The CDR3 loop reads CASSSFGGHQPQHF. The CDR3 bases are TGTGCCAGCAGTTCCTTCGGGGGCCATCAGCCCCAGCATTTT.

The chain couples TRBV18 to TRBJ2-1; D is uncertain. Germline CDR1 is KGHSH and CDR2 is LQKENI. CDR3 size: 15 residues. V was cut by 5 bases and J by 8 bases, with 19 bases left in between. This CDR3 is CASSLVLSGSDEQFF. The CDR3 region has the DNA TGTGCCAGCTCATTAGTACTTTCGGGTTCGGATGAGCAGTTCTTC.

This rearrangement joins TRBV6-5 to TRBJ1-1; a weak D match, TRBD1 (5 bases). This CDR3 is 12 amino acids long. CDR1 MNHEY and CDR2 SVGAGI come from the germline V gene. Trimming pared 8 bases from V and 4 bases from J, leaving 11 bases between. CDR3 bases: TGTGCCAGCGGGGTGCAGGGCACTGAAGCTTTCTTT. Its protein is CASGVQGTEAFF.

J is TRBJ2-2 and V is TRBV2; D possibly uses TRBD1 or TRBD2 (7 bases each). The CDR3 is 13 residues long. Germline values: CDR1 SNHLY, CDR2 FYNNEI. V was cut by 7 bases and J by 6 bases, with 12 bases left in between. The CDR3: CASTGGEAGELFF. Here the CDR3 DNA reads TGTGCCAGCACAGGGGGGGAGGCCGGGGAGCTGTTTTTT.

The V call is TRBV19, the J call TRBJ1-3; no firm D call. The germline V gene has CDR1 LNHDA and CDR2 SQIVND (reference sequence). There are 13 residues in the CDR3. Trimming pared 1 base from V and 7 bases from J, leaving 8 bases between. The CDR3 reads CASSIGFENTIYF. The CDR3, as DNA: TGTGCCAGTAGTATAGGATTCGAGAACACCATATATTTT.

The rearrangement links TRBV19 to TRBJ1-5, with 9 bases that match TRBD1. J gave up 6 bases and V 6 bases, and 12 bases lay outside the gene matches. Germline V CDR1 and CDR2: LNHDA, SQIVND (reference sequence). CDR3 length equals 16 residues. Here the CDR3 reads CASSPEGTGSLQPQHF. The DNA for the CDR3 is TGTGCCAGTAGCCCTGAGGGGACAGGGAGTCTTCAGCCCCAGCATTTT.

The chain uses TRBV5-3 and TRBJ2-5, with a tentative D call TRBD1 (6 bases). TRBV5-3 is identified as an open reading frame with a role that is uncertain. This CDR3 comprises 14 residues. V gave up 5 bases and J gave up 4 bases, with 15 bases separating them. The CDR3 reads CARSPQGVGETQYF. In DNA form, the CDR3 reads TGTGCCAGAAGTCCACAGGGCGTCGGAGAGACCCAGTACTTC.

This clone came up once. The V gene is TRBV10-3, the J gene TRBJ2-7, with TRBD2 matching 7 bases. The trim removed 0 bases at V and 0 bases at J, leaving 2 bases unmatched. The CDR3 is made up of 15 amino acids. Germline V lookup: CDR1 ENHRY, CDR2 SYGVKD. The chain's CDR3 is CAISESRGTSYEQYF. In DNA form, the CDR3 reads TGTGCCATCAGTGAGTCGCGGGGGACCTCCTACGAGCAGTACTTC.

This chain uses TRBV5-1 with TRBJ1-1; D is ambiguous. CDR1 is SGHRS and CDR2 is YFSETQ in the germline V gene. V was cut by 2 bases and J by 1 base, with 12 bases left in between. This CDR3 is built from 15 residues. DNA of the CDR3: TGCGCCAGCAGCTTACCGATAGGAGAGAACACTGAAGCTTTCTTT. Its protein product is CASSLPIGENTEAFF.

V usage is TRBV28 and J usage is TRBJ2-7; D is ambiguous. The CDR3 is made up of 16 amino acids. V lost 6 bases and J lost 0, with 18 bases in between. Germline CDR1 is MDHEN and CDR2 is SYDVKM. The CDR3 DNA sequence: TGTGCCAGCAGCCCAACTACCGGCCCGAGCTCCTACGAGCAGTACTTC. It specifies CASSPTTGPSSYEQYF.

The gene calls are TRBV4-2 and TRBJ2-1, with TRBD2 matching 7 bases. The V gene's germline CDR1 is LGHNA and CDR2 YNFKEQ. Trimming took 4 bases from V and 3 from J; bases not matched to a gene: 9. This CDR3 is 16 amino acids long. DNA of the CDR3: TGTGCCAGCAGCCCTATTGTGGCTAGCGGCTACAATGAGCAGTTCTTC. Amino acid sequence: CASSPIVASGYNEQFF.

V is TRBV28 and J is TRBJ1-1; D gene unclear. This CDR3 has 15 residues. V lost 6 bases and J lost 2, with 16 bases in between. Germline V gene sequence: CDR1 MDHEN, CDR2 SYDVKM. The CDR3 DNA reads as TGTGCCAGCAGCACCTCGGGGAGCGCAAACACTGAAGCTTTCTTT. The encoded protein is CASSTSGSANTEAFF.

The rearrangement joins TRBV27 to TRBJ2-2, with 12 nucleotides matching TRBD1. The CDR3 is made up of 19 amino acids. The junction had 11 bases not matched to a gene; V was cut back by 0 bases and J by 6 bases. Germline V gene lookup returns CDR1 MNHEY and CDR2 SMNVEV (reference sequence). The CDR3 coding sequence is TGTGCCAGCAGTTTATCCTCGTACCCGGGACAGGGGGCCGCCGGGGAGCTGTTTTTT. Residues: CASSLSSYPGQGAAGELFF.

This clone was observed a single time. A read error may account for a junction end that differs from germline. This rearrangement joins TRBV6-5 to TRBJ1-5; no firm D call. The CDR3 totals 14 residues. Germline CDR1 MNHEY, CDR2 SVGAGI. CDR3 nucleotides: TGTGCCAGCGGCCGATGGGAGGGCAAACAGCCCCAGCATTTT. This translates into CASGRWEGKQPQHF.

The chain combines TRBV7-3 with TRBJ2-2, with D possibly matching TRBD2 (7 bases). This CDR3 has 16 amino acids. Trimming removed 5 bases at V and 6 bases at J, with 19 bases between. Germline-derived CDR1 and CDR2 are SGHTA and FQGTGA. CDR3 loop: CASSSLGQGRAGELFF. The CDR3 DNA reads TGTGCCAGCAGCAGCTTAGGGCAGGGGAGGGCCGGGGAGCTGTTTTTT. Supplemented by reference TRBV7-3 and TRBJ2-2, the full variable domain reads GAGVSQTPSNKVTEKGKYVELRCDPISGHTALYWYRQSLGQGPEFLIYFQGTGAADDSGLPNDRFFAVRPEGSVSTLKIQRTERGDSAVYLCASSSLGQGRAGELFFGEGSRLTVL.

V and J are TRBV25-1 and TRBJ1-6; weak D call: TRBD1 (5 bases). The CDR3 is made up of 15 amino acids. Germline CDR1 reads MGHDK; CDR2 reads SYGVNS. Trimming pared 3 bases from V and 7 bases from J, leaving 13 bases between. CDR3 amino acids: CASSDRWDLNSPLHF. CDR3 bases: TGTGCCAGCAGTGACCGGTGGGACCTAAATTCACCCCTCCACTTT.

This sequence joins TRBV29-1 and TRBJ2-7, with a possible D match to TRBD1 (6 bases). V lost 6 bases, J lost 2 bases, and 8 bases lay in between. The CDR3 spans 11 residues. From germline, CDR1 is SQVTM and CDR2 ANQGSEA. The CDR3 DNA reads as TGCAGCGTAGGACAGACCTACGAGCAGTACTTC. It encodes CSVGQTYEQYF.

The rearrangement joins TRBV4-3 to TRBJ1-1; D call uncertain. Germline V gene data show CDR1 as LGHNA and CDR2 as YSLEER. The V gene lost 0 bases and the J gene lost 0 bases, with 11 bases spanning the gap. The length of the CDR3 is 16 residues. This CDR3 is CASSQDLGQLNTEAFF. CDR3 in DNA: TGCGCCAGCAGCCAAGATTTAGGGCAGTTGAACACTGAAGCTTTCTTT.

The V call is TRBV5-1, the J call TRBJ1-4, with 7 nucleotides matching TRBD1. This CDR3 comprises 14 residues. The germline V gene has CDR1 SGHRS and CDR2 YFSETQ. The V segment lost 2 bases and the J segment 8 bases; nucleotides outside the gene matches: 6. CDR3 sequence reads: CASSLTGEGEKLFF. The CDR3 DNA follows: TGCGCCAGCAGCTTAACAGGGGAAGGGGAAAAACTGTTTTTT.

The chain links TRBV10-2 to TRBJ1-1; possible D gene TRBD1, 6 bases. Germline V lookup: CDR1 WSHSY, CDR2 SAAADI. The CDR3 loop spans 13 amino acids. The V gene lost 7 bases and the J gene lost 0 bases, with 9 bases spanning the gap. CDR3 DNA: TGCGCCAGCATAGGGGGATTGAACACTGAAGCTTTCTTT. Its translation is CASIGGLNTEAFF.

The chain couples TRBV6-5 to TRBJ1-3, with a tentative D call TRBD1 (5 bases). Trimming stripped 7 bases from V and 1 base from J, with 8 bases between. The CDR3 has 13 amino acids. Germline assignment: CDR1 MNHEY and CDR2 SVGAGI. The CDR3 sequence is CASKEGSGNTIYF. The CDR3 bases are TGTGCCAGCAAGGAGGGGTCTGGAAACACCATATATTTT.

This clone was counted a few times. This same CDR3 is encoded by further DNA sequences in the sample. The chain is built from TRBV18 and TRBJ1-1; 11 positions agree with TRBD1. Trimming at V came to 2 bases and at J to 4 bases, leaving 9 bases not matched to a gene. This CDR3 comprises 17 residues. The germline V gene has CDR1 KGHSH and CDR2 LQKENI. The CDR3 nucleotides read TGTGCCAGCTCACCATATAGGGACAGGGGGTTCGGCACTGAAGCTTTCTTT. This codes for CASSPYRDRGFGTEAFF.